This TCR beta chain was captured in a study of regulatory T cells in long-lasting Graves disease. Findings and limits, study-wide: Patients with persistent Graves' had lower TCR diversity than newly diagnosed patients.

Sequencing libraries for TCR beta were prepared with iRepertoire HTBI primers and Arm-PCR of CDR3 regions. TCRdb analysed the multiplex PCR reads with MiXCR anew, one entry per CDR3 protein. The data hold about 470,000 distinct CDR3 sequences, with about 16% observed a single time. This clonotype was detected ten times or more. Its antigen remains unknown. As for time point: newly diagnosed GD, antithyroid drugs for less than 3 months. The TCR library was made from RNA that had been extracted from PBMCs in TRIzol. Separately, the same data were catalogued under a study of T cells in Graves' hyperthyroidism and ophthalmopathy. That work states: First-round RT-PCR of the TCR CDR3 relied on the HTBI primer set.

The sample was peripheral blood mononuclear cells (PBMCs), taken at new diagnosis, from a patient treated with antithyroid drugs. This sequence originates from a woman in her thirties with Graves disease.

CDR3 nucleotide sequence: TGTGCCAGCAGCCAAGTCGGGACAGGCCTCCAAGAGACCCAGTACTTC. Translation: CASSQVGTGLQETQYF. The J gene is TRBJ2-5, the V gene TRBV4-2, with 8 bases matching TRBD1. V dropped 1 base and J dropped 1; count of bases not matched to a gene: 5. Germline assignment: CDR1 LGHNA and CDR2 YNFKEQ. CDR3 length: 16 amino acids.